A selection of T cell receptor beta chains follows, all from one sample in a study. MiXCR, run by TCRdb on the 5' RACE reads, gives a single entry per CDR3 protein. The sample holds about 53,000 distinct CDR3 sequences, approximately 25% seen once. Sequencing input: tumor-infiltrating naive CD4+ T cells sorted from the breast tumor. These receptors were collected from a female donor with breast cancer. The CDR3 runs from the conserved cysteine through the conserved F or W. A D gene is named only where the DNA matches it firmly. Only some rows state a clone size, as once, few, many or a class for expanded clones.

>TRBJ1-1|.|TRBV11-2|few
CASSPGGGHTEAFF
TGTGCCAGCAGCCCCGGAGGGGGGCATACTGAAGCTTTCTTT
>TRBJ1-5|.|TRBV2|.
CASSDLGLQAYSNQPQHF
TGTGCCAGCAGTGACCTGGGATTACAGGCGTATAGCAATCAGCCCCAGCATTTT
>TRBJ2-3|TRBD1|TRBV7-9|few
CASSFKVAGGTQYF
TGTGCCAGCAGCTTCAAAGTAGCAGGGGGTACGCAGTATTTT
>TRBJ1-6|TRBD1|TRBV6-4|.
CASSRRAGGNSPLHF
TGTGCCAGCAGCCGTCGGGCAGGGGGTAATTCACCCCTCCACTTT
>TRBJ2-7|.|TRBV20-1|many
CSAKGEAANEQYF
TGCAGTGCTAAAGGAGAAGCAGCCAACGAGCAGTACTTC
>TRBJ1-2|.|TRBV5-1|few
CASSGFTEGYTF
TGCGCCAGCAGCGGCTTTACGGAAGGCTACACCTTC
>TRBJ2-5|TRBD1|TRBV18|.
CASSPLGQGETQYF
TGTGCCAGCTCACCGCTGGGACAGGGAGAGACCCAGTACTTC
>TRBJ2-2|TRBD2|TRBV9|.
CASSSGLAGGSNTGELFF
TGTGCCAGCAGCTCAGGACTAGCGGGAGGATCGAACACCGGGGAGCTGTTTTTT
>TRBJ1-5|.|TRBV29-1|.
CSASYSNQPQHF
TGCAGCGCCTCGTATAGCAATCAGCCCCAGCATTTT
>TRBJ1-2|.|TRBV6-1|many
CASSEGRQVYGYTF
TGTGCCAGCAGTGAGGGGAGACAGGTGTATGGCTACACCTTC
>TRBJ1-2|.|TRBV7-2|medium-sized
CASSPDRPLAGRYGYTF
TGTGCCAGCAGCCCTGACAGGCCCCTCGCTGGTCGCTATGGCTACACCTTC
>TRBJ1-5|.|TRBV29-1|many
CSVEQGRNQPQHF
TGCAGCGTTGAACAAGGGAGAAATCAGCCCCAGCATTTT
>TRBJ1-5|.|TRBV7-2|many
CASSLDLQGNQPQHF
TGTGCCAGCAGCTTAGATCTTCAGGGCAATCAGCCCCAGCATTTT
>TRBJ1-2|.|TRBV18|few
CASSLNLDSSEYGYTF
TGTGCCAGCTCCCTTAACCTAGACAGCTCCGAATATGGCTACACCTTC
>TRBJ2-2|.|TRBV7-3|few
CASSPNRGSGELFF
TGTGCCAGCAGCCCGAACCGAGGGTCCGGGGAGCTGTTTTTT
>TRBJ1-1|.|TRBV6-5|many
CASSYTEGNTEAFF
TGTGCCAGCAGTTACACAGAGGGGAACACTGAAGCTTTCTTT
>TRBJ2-4|.|TRBV6-5|few
CASTDLTGEGAKNIQYF
TGTGCCAGCACCGATCTGACAGGCGAAGGGGCCAAAAACATTCAGTACTTC
>TRBJ1-1|.|TRBV20-1|.
CSALGIRRLNTEAFF
TGCAGTGCCCTGGGGATTCGGAGACTGAACACTGAAGCTTTCTTT
>TRBJ1-5|.|TRBV5-8|few
CASSLYQPQHF
TGTGCCAGCAGCTTGTATCAGCCCCAGCATTTT
>TRBJ2-7|TRBD2|TRBV19|.
CASSRTSRSSYEQYF
TGTGCCAGTAGTAGGACTAGCAGGAGCTCCTACGAGCAGTACTTC
>TRBJ2-3|.|TRBV2|.
CASSEAKDTQYF
TGTGCCAGCAGTGAAGCGAAAGATACGCAGTATTTT
>TRBJ2-2|.|TRBV6-1|.
CATLRFGELFF
TGTGCCACCTTGCGGTTCGGGGAGCTGTTTTTT
>TRBJ1-2|TRBD1|TRBV4-1|.
CASSQPTGGYGYTF
TGCGCCAGCAGCCAACCGACAGGGGGATATGGCTACACCTTC
>TRBJ2-1|.|TRBV29-1|.
CSVVGTGVEQFF
TGCAGCGTTGTGGGAACGGGAGTTGAGCAGTTCTTC
>TRBJ1-1|TRBD1|TRBV2|many
CASSPGQGARTEAFF
TGTGCCAGCAGTCCGGGACAGGGGGCAAGGACTGAAGCTTTCTTT
>TRBJ1-2|.|TRBV5-4|.
CASSLGGRNYGYTF
TGTGCCAGCAGCTTGGGGGGCAGGAACTATGGCTACACCTTC
>TRBJ2-1|.|TRBV7-9|many
CASSPRSGATNEQFF
TGTGCCAGCAGCCCACGCTCCGGGGCTACCAATGAGCAGTTCTTC
>TRBJ1-1|.|TRBV20-1|few
CSASKRTEAFF
TGCAGTGCTAGTAAGCGGACTGAAGCTTTCTTT